This T cell receptor beta chain appears in the sequencing data of a study of early T cells in non-severe SARS-CoV-2 infection. One entry per CDR3 protein, called by TCRdb with MiXCR from the 5' RACE reads. The sample includes 100,000 to 150,000 distinct CDR3 sequences, 14% to 15% of them seen just once. After removal of 1 base from V and 9 bases from J, the junction contained 7 bases not matched to a gene. Per germline, CDR1 SGHRS and CDR2 YFSETQ. The CDR3 loop spans 15 amino acids. The sequence was obtained from an adult who was a healthcare worker with PCR-confirmed SARS-CoV-2 infection or an uninfected control (not recorded which). The rearrangement links TRBV5-1 to TRBJ2-1; 10 nucleotides align to TRBD1. The sequenced sample consisted of whole blood. DNA of the CDR3: TGCGCCAGCAGCTTGAGGGGACAGGGGACTGGTGAGCAGTTCTTC. The encoded protein is CASSLRGQGTGEQFF.